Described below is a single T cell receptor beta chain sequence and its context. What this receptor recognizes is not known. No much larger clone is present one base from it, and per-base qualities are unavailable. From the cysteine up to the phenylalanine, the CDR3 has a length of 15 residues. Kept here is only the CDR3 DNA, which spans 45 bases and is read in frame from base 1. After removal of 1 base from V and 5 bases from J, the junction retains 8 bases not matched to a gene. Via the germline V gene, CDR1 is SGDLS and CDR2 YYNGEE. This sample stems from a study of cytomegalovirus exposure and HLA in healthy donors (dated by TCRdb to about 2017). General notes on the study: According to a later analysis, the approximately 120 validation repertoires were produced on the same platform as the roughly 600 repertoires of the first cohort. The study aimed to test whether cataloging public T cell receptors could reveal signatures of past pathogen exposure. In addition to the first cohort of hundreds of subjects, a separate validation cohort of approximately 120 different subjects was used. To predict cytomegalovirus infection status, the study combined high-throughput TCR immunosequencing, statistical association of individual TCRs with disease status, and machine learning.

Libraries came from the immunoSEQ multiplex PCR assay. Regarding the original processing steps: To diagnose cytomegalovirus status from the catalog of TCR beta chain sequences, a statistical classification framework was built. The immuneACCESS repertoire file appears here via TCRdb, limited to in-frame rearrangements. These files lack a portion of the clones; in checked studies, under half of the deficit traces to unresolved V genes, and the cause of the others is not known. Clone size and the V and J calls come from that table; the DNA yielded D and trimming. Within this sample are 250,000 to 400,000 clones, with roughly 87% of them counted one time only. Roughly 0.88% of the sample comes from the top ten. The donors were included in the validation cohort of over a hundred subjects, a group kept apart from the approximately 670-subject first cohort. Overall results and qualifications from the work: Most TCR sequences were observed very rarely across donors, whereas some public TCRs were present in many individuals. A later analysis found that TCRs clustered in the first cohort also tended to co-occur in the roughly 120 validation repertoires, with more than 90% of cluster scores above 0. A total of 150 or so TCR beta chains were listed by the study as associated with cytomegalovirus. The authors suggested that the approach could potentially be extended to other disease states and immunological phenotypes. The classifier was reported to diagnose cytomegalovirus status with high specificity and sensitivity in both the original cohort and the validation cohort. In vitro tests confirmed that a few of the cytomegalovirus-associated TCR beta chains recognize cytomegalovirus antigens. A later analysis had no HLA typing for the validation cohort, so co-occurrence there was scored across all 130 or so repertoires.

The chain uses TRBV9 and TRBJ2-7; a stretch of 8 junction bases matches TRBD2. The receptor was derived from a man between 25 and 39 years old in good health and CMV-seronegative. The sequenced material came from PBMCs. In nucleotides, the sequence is TGTGCCAGCAGCGTATCCCTCGGACTAGCTCACGAGCAGTACTTC. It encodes CASSVSLGLAHEQYF.